Below, 26 T cell receptor beta chains from the same sample are listed, as sequenced in a study of early T cells in non-severe SARS-CoV-2 infection. A single record per CDR3 protein comes from TCRdb applying MiXCR to the 5' RACE reads. The repertoire holds 62,000 or so distinct CDR3 sequences, with approximately 10% as singletons. Input material: whole blood. The source is an adult who was a healthcare worker with PCR-confirmed SARS-CoV-2 infection or an uninfected control (not recorded which).

J is TRBJ1-6 and V is TRBV30; 7 positions agree with TRBD1. Germline CDR1 is GTSNPN and CDR2 is SVGIG (reference sequence). Trimming cost V 5 bases and J 7 bases; bases outside gene matches: 5. CDR3 length equals 13 residues. The CDR3 nucleotides read TGTGCCTGGTCGAGGGGGCGAAATTCACCCCTCCACTTT. This sequence encodes CAWSRGRNSPLHF.

J is TRBJ2-5 and V is TRBV5-1; D might be TRBD1 (8 bases). Deletions cut 3 bases from V and 3 bases from J, with 15 bases between. Germline CDR1 and CDR2: SGHRS and YFSETQ. This CDR3 has 15 residues. The DNA of the CDR3 is TGCGCCAGCAGCTACAGGACAGGGAGGGAAGAGACCCAGTACTTC. This encodes CASSYRTGREETQYF.

The chain links TRBV2 to TRBJ1-5; D perhaps matches TRBD1 (6 bases). The CDR3 spans 13 residues. Germline V lookup: CDR1 SNHLY, CDR2 FYNNEI. V lost 6 bases, J lost 1 base, and 7 bases lay in between. The CDR3 here is CASRQGSNQPQHF. The CDR3 coding sequence is TGTGCCAGCAGACAGGGAAGCAATCAGCCCCAGCATTTT.

This chain connects TRBV2 to TRBJ2-3; D gene unclear. The germline V gene encodes CDR1 SNHLY and CDR2 FYNNEI. CDR3 length equals 14 residues. The ends were cut back, 7 bases at V and 0 bases at J, with 11 bases in the middle. CDR3 region: CASTKRSSTDTQYF. DNA of the CDR3: TGTGCCAGCACTAAGCGTTCTAGCACAGATACGCAGTATTTT.

Comment on this clonotype: It is unclear where the CDR3 begins or ends on the DNA, so no DNA is shown, and the CDR3 is as TCRdb lists it. This rearrangement joins TRBV5-1 to TRBJ1-2; the tabulated D call, TRBD1, remains unverified against the DNA. CDR1 is SGHRS, CDR2 YFSETQ, per germline. The CDR3 spans 14 residues, counting both ends. Here the CDR3 reads CASSLVGRGSVDTF.

On this clonotype: A much bigger clone sits one base away, suggesting this may be a read error. The chain combines TRBV29-1 with TRBJ2-2; TRBD1 might be the D (6 bases). The CDR3 totals 14 residues. Trimming left V 4 bases short and J 4 bases short, with 13 bases between. The germline CDR1 and CDR2 sequences are SQVTM and ANQGSEA. The CDR3, as DNA: TGCAGCGTTGGCCAGACAGGCTCCACCGGGGAGCTGTTTTTT. Residues: CSVGQTGSTGELFF.

The chain is built from TRBV9 and TRBJ1-3; D is unresolved. Germline values: CDR1 SGDLS, CDR2 YYNGEE. V gave up 3 bases and J gave up 0 bases, with 4 bases separating them. The CDR3 contains 13 residues. CDR3 sequence reads: CASSADSGNTIYF. The CDR3 DNA is TGTGCCAGCAGCGCGGACTCTGGAAACACCATATATTTT.

In its sample, this clonotype was seen a few times. V usage is TRBV11-2 and J usage is TRBJ2-3; D is ambiguous. Looked up from germline, CDR1 is SGHAT and CDR2 is FQNNGV. Trimming stripped 1 base from V and 1 base from J, with 6 bases between. The CDR3 covers 14 residues. The CDR3 here is CASSLGRGTDTQYF. The DNA for the CDR3 is TGTGCCAGCAGCTTAGGACGAGGCACAGATACGCAGTATTTT.

This clonotype appeared many times. V usage is TRBV25-1 and J usage is TRBJ1-2, with 8 bases matching TRBD1. The length of the CDR3 is 19 residues. Per the germline V gene, CDR1 is MGHDK and CDR2 is SYGVNS. Germline trimming cut 1 base from V and 1 base from J; bases unmatched to any gene: 14. In nucleotides, the CDR3 is TGTGCCAGCAGTGAATCAAGGGGCAGGGGGCGGATAATTAACTATGGCTACACCTTC. It encodes CASSESRGRGRIINYGYTF.

This chain joins TRBV7-3 and TRBJ2-2, with TRBD1 as a possible D gene (6 bases). Germline V gene lookup returns CDR1 SGHTA and CDR2 FQGTGA. The V gene lost 5 bases and the J gene lost 5 bases, with 9 bases spanning the gap. There are 13 residues in the CDR3. The DNA for the CDR3 is TGTGCCAGCAGCGCACAGGGAACCGGGGAGCTGTTTTTT. Translation: CASSAQGTGELFF.

This clonotype has ten or more counts. It is likely a read error, because the conserved phenylalanine at the end of the CDR3 is missing. It is unclear where the CDR3 begins or ends on the DNA, so no DNA is shown, and the CDR3 is as TCRdb lists it. The chain's CDR3 is CASSECDLYRASK. The chain is built from TRBV25-1 and TRBJ1-5; the table names TRBD1, a call not compared with the DNA. The CDR3 contains 13 residues when both ends are counted. The germline gives CDR1 MGHDK, CDR2 SYGVNS.

This clonotype has a count of ten or more. The gene calls are TRBV6-4 and TRBJ1-4; 7 nucleotides agree with TRBD1. The CDR3 covers 16 residues. The germline V gene has CDR1 MRHNA and CDR2 SNTAGT. J lost 7 bases, V lost 0 bases, and 8 bases had no gene match. CDR3: CASSDSIWQGGEKLFF. The CDR3 nucleotides are TGTGCCAGCAGTGACTCGATTTGGCAGGGGGGTGAAAAACTGTTTTTT.

The rearrangement joins TRBV20-1 to TRBJ2-3; D possibly corresponds to TRBD2 (6 bases). Trimming removed 2 bases from V and 0 bases from J, with 12 bases in between. This CDR3 has 15 residues. Germline-derived CDR1 and CDR2 are DFQATT and SNEGSKA (reference sequence). CDR3 coding DNA: TGCAGTGCTAGACATGGCGGGGCTAGCACAGATACGCAGTATTTT. It is translated as CSARHGGASTDTQYF.

This clonotype was seen only a few times. The chain links TRBV27 to TRBJ2-5; D is ambiguous. Trimming took off 2 bases at V and 7 bases at J, with 23 bases between the two ends. CDR1 MNHEY and CDR2 SMNVEV come from the germline V gene (reference sequence). The CDR3 runs to 17 residues. DNA of the CDR3: TGTGCCAGCAGTTTAGGGCCTCGAACTTCGCATTATGGGACCCAGTACTTC. This sequence encodes CASSLGPRTSHYGTQYF.

This clonotype was seen ten or more times. J is TRBJ1-5 and V is TRBV10-2; D ambiguous. V was shortened by 7 bases and J by 1 base, with 14 bases between the two germline ends. This CDR3 comprises 15 residues. Germline CDR1 is WSHSY and CDR2 is SAAADI. This chain's CDR3 is CASNPTHTSNQPQHF. In nucleotides, the CDR3 is TGCGCCAGCAACCCAACGCATACCAGCAATCAGCCCCAGCATTTT.

This clonotype occurred many times. The CDR3 region has the DNA TGTGCCAGCAGCTCCCCGTCTGAGGGCATCGGCTACACCTTC. Translation: CASSSPSEGIGYTF. The rearrangement links TRBV7-9 to TRBJ1-2; D unclear. The CDR3 covers 14 residues. Germline CDR1 SEHNR, CDR2 FQNEAQ (reference sequence). The V end lost 4 bases, the J end lost 8 bases, and 17 bases lay between the germline ends.

This clonotype was found many times. The V gene is TRBV18, the J gene TRBJ1-1; the D gene is possibly TRBD1 (6 bases). V shed 3 bases and J shed 2 bases, with 10 bases lying between them. Germline V gene lookup returns CDR1 KGHSH and CDR2 LQKENI. The CDR3 sequence is 14 residues long. The CDR3 DNA is TGTGCCAGCTCACCCAGGGGCCTAAACACTGAAGCTTTCTTT. Its translation: CASSPRGLNTEAFF.

This clonotype was observed a single time. The rearrangement uses TRBV12-3 or TRBV12-4 and TRBJ1-6, with D possibly being TRBD1 (6 bases). The length of the CDR3 is 15 residues. The V gene lost 5 bases and the J gene lost 10 bases, with 18 bases spanning the gap. The CDR3 spells CASSPEVRGDSPLHF. The CDR3, as DNA: TGTGCCAGCAGTCCCGAAGTGAGGGGGGACTCACCCCTCCACTTT.

The chain recombines TRBV27 with TRBJ1-5, with no clear D. The CDR3 sequence is 15 residues long. Germline assignment: CDR1 MNHEY and CDR2 SMNVEV (reference sequence). Deletions cut 3 bases from V and 0 bases from J, with 9 bases between. The CDR3 reads CASSLLAASNQPQHF. CDR3 bases: TGTGCCAGCAGTTTGTTGGCAGCTAGCAATCAGCCCCAGCATTTT.

The sample holds one count of this clonotype. V gene TRBV5-6 combines with J gene TRBJ2-3, with D perhaps TRBD1 (6 bases). Germline V gene lookup returns CDR1 SGHDT and CDR2 YYEEEE. This CDR3 contains 16 residues. V lost 4 bases and J lost 4, with 19 bases in between. The CDR3 reads CASSLLMTGRADTQYF. CDR3 nucleotides: TGTGCCAGCAGCCTCCTAATGACAGGTCGAGCAGATACGCAGTATTTT.

Concerning this clonotype: One junction end does not reproduce the germline sequence, and a read error may be involved. This chain links TRBV7-8 with TRBJ1-5; 7 bases are a match to TRBD1. The CDR3 has 16 amino acids. Germline V gives CDR1 SGHVS, CDR2 FQNEAQ. The CDR3 is CASSLEQGVANPPQHF. CDR3 nucleotides: TGTGCCAGCAGCTTAGAGCAGGGGGTGGCAAATCCGCCCCAGCATTTT.

In nucleotides, the CDR3 is TGTGCCAGCAGCCCCCGCCGGGAGATTAATGAAAAACTGTTTTTT. This sequence encodes CASSPRREINEKLFF. The chain has TRBV9 and TRBJ1-4; D is ambiguous. This CDR3 contains 15 residues. In germline, CDR1 is SGDLS, CDR2 YYNGEE. Trimming left V 4 bases short and J 4 bases short, with 14 bases between.

Ten or more counts support this clonotype. The rearrangement joins TRBV20-1 to TRBJ2-5; TRBD2 aligns across 7 bases. Germline loops: CDR1 DFQATT, CDR2 SNEGSKA (reference sequence). V lost 6 bases and J lost 4; bases outside the gene matches: 5. This CDR3 region has 12 residues. The CDR3 DNA reads as TGCAGTGCCGGGACTACACGAGAGACCCAGTACTTC. This codes for CSAGTTRETQYF.

The chain recombines TRBV6-1 with TRBJ2-7; a possible D gene is TRBD1 (6 bases). The CDR3 length is 16 residues. With 4 bases removed from V and 1 base from J, the gap between germline ends came to 17 bases. The germline V gene encodes CDR1 MNHNS and CDR2 SASEGT. The CDR3 nucleotides are TGTGCCAGCAGTGTGACTTGGGACACCTCATCCTACGAGCAGTACGTC. It encodes CASSVTWDTSSYEQYV.

This rearrangement joins TRBV12-3 or TRBV12-4 to TRBJ2-3; 8 bases line up with TRBD2. CDR3 size: 15 residues. The V gene end was trimmed by 5 bases and the J gene end by 4 bases; junction bases not matched to a gene: 8. The DNA for the CDR3 is TGTGCCAGCAGTCCCAACGGGGGGGAGGCAGATACGCAGTATTTT. Translating it yields CASSPNGGEADTQYF.

This clonotype was counted between two and nine times. This chain links TRBV7-3 with TRBJ2-3; 10 nucleotides line up with TRBD2. Per germline, CDR1 SGHTA and CDR2 FQGTGA. This CDR3 contains 14 residues. Unmatched junction bases numbered 5, after V lost 6 bases and J lost 5 bases. The CDR3 sequence: CASSPVAGGDTQYF. CDR3 bases: TGTGCCAGCAGTCCCGTAGCGGGGGGAGATACGCAGTATTTT.